The entry below describes one TCR beta chain. Its specificity is unknown. The source of the sample is a study of T-cell memory formation after mild COVID-19. Across the whole study: TCR clustering was largely donor specific. Study outcomes and limitations: Contracting CD4+ clones sat mainly in CM and EM; CD8+ in EMRA. A second wave expanding day 15 to 37 was CD4+-biased; contracting clones were balanced.

TCRdb re-called the 5' RACE reads with MiXCR, one entry per CDR3 protein. Of 400,000 or so distinct CDR3 sequences in the sample, 21% were seen once. Between the trimmed V and J ends, which lost 6 bases and 8 bases, there was a span of 19 bases. CDR1 and CDR2 from the germline V gene are MNHNY and SVGAGI (reference sequence). The CDR3 is 14 residues long. The sequenced sample was PBMCs or a T cell subset sorted from them (not recorded which). V is TRBV6-6 and J is TRBJ1-2; D unresolved. This clonotype originated in an adult woman who had mild COVID-19 (a few samples of this study predate the infection). Cell type and time point are not known. Written as DNA, the CDR3 is TGTGCCAGCAGCCCCGACGGGCTTATGAGGGGCTACACCTTC. Its protein product is CASSPDGLMRGYTF.